Listed below are T cell receptor beta chains from one sample, sequenced in a study of identical twins. One entry per CDR3 protein results from TCRdb running MiXCR on the 5' RACE reads. This sample has over 550,000 distinct CDR3 sequences, with just over 7% found just once. These data were also filed under a second study, of yellow fever vaccine responses in identical twins.

The source material was PBMCs. These receptor sequences come from a woman aged 18-29 years in good health. Each CDR3 is given with its conserved first and last residue.

>TRBJ1-4|TRBV20-1
CSAGDRGRTNEKLFF
>TRBJ1-1|TRBV7-8
CASSFTGTWNTEAFF
>TRBJ2-2|TRBV6-1
CASRSDRATGELFF
>TRBJ1-2|TRBV3-1
CASSQDRLSRYGYTF
>TRBJ2-3|TRBV7-3
CASSLSALASGDTDTQYF
>TRBJ2-7|TRBV28
CASSLMGLAVYEQYF
>TRBJ1-1|TRBV7-9
CASSLGAGSEAFF
>TRBJ2-1|TRBV7-9
CASSLRLARDNEQFF
>TRBJ2-1|TRBV20-1
CSIQRGAIGEQFF
>TRBJ2-2|TRBV20-1
CSARDKREGHWTGELFF
>TRBJ2-3|TRBV3-1
CASSQGEGRTDTQYF
>TRBJ1-5|TRBV19
CASNSGTGNQPQHF
>TRBJ2-7|TRBV20-1
CSARAPTYEQYF
>TRBJ2-1|TRBV10-3
CAISFSGGAYNEQFF
>TRBJ2-3|TRBV12-3/TRBV12-4
CASSLQDPTDTQYF
>TRBJ2-2|TRBV28
CASRDRTGKTTGELFF
>TRBJ2-1|TRBV6-2/TRBV6-3
CASSYSRDNEQFF
>TRBJ2-3|TRBV6-1
CASSRQGASTDTQYF
>TRBJ1-1|TRBV20-1
CSASRGAVTEAFF
>TRBJ2-5|TRBV24-1
CATSGTGETQYF
>TRBJ2-5|TRBV12-3/TRBV12-4
CASSSGQGLGETQYF
>TRBJ1-5|TRBV28
CAITGQAAQPQHF
>TRBJ2-4|TRBV20-1
CSAIRDSENIQYF
>TRBJ2-3|TRBV7-9
CASSTGAVTQYF
>TRBJ2-5|TRBV10-3
CAISKQGPETQYF
>TRBJ2-7|TRBV12-3/TRBV12-4
CASSLGKGSTYEQYF
>TRBJ1-2|TRBV5-6
CASRLRQGYGYTF
>TRBJ1-2|TRBV10-3
CAISESQGANYGYTF
>TRBJ2-3|TRBV12-3/TRBV12-4
CASSPWTSGAYTQYF
>TRBJ1-2|TRBV20-1
CSASNRTLYGYTF
>TRBJ2-2|TRBV3-1
CASSQVGTVLNGELFF
>TRBJ1-4|TRBV20-1
CSVLRENEKLFF
>TRBJ1-1|TRBV7-9
CASSISGTGFTEAFF